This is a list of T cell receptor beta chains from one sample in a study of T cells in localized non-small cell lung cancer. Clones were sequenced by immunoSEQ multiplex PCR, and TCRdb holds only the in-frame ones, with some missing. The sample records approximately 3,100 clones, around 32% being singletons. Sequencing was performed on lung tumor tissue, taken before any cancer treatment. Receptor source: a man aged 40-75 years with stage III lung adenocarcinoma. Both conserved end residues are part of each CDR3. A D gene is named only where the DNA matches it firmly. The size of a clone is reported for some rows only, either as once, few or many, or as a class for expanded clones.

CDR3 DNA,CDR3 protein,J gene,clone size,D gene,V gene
TGTGCCAGCAGCAGAGACAGGGGGCGGTCACCCCTCCACTTT,CASSRDRGRSPLHF,TRBJ1-6,few,TRBD1,TRBV11-3
TGCGCCAGCAGCTTGGATAGCGGCCCCCGCACAGATACGCAGTATTTT,CASSLDSGPRTDTQYF,TRBJ2-3,-,-,TRBV5-1
TGTGCCAGCAGTGACCTCGGGGGGTACGGGAACACCATATATTTT,CASSDLGGYGNTIYF,TRBJ1-3,-,-,TRBV6-8
TGTGCCAGCTCGCGCGGCCGGCCAATCTCTGGGGCCAACGTCCTGACTTTC,CASSRGRPISGANVLTF,TRBJ2-6,-,-,TRBV18
TGTGCCAGCAGCGTAGGGACAGGGGGCTGGAACACCGGGGAGCTGTTTTTT,CASSVGTGGWNTGELFF,TRBJ2-2,few,TRBD1,TRBV9
TGTGCCAGGACGCCGACAGGGGCCCACTCGGGGGAGCTGTTTTTT,CARTPTGAHSGELFF,TRBJ2-2,few,TRBD1,TRBV9
TGTGCCAGCAGTGAGGGCCTAAACATTCAGTACTTC,CASSEGLNIQYF,TRBJ2-4,few,-,TRBV6-8
TGTGCCAGCAGCTTCCCTATAGGGCGGACAGTCGGTAGTCAGTTCTTC,CASSFPIGRTVGSQFF,TRBJ2-1,-,-,TRBV11-3
TGTGCCAGCAGCCGGCGGGACCCAGACAATGAGCAGTTCTTC,CASSRRDPDNEQFF,TRBJ2-1,few,-,TRBV11-3
TGTGCCAGCAGCTGGGTAGCGGGGGGCCAAGAGACCCAGTACTTC,CASSWVAGGQETQYF,TRBJ2-5,-,TRBD2,TRBV11-3
TGTGCCAGTAGTACGCCCGGGAGGGGCTACACCTTC,CASSTPGRGYTF,TRBJ1-2,-,-,TRBV19
TGTGCCAGCAGCTTAGGGACAGGGGACACAGATACGCAGTATTTT,CASSLGTGDTDTQYF,TRBJ2-3,-,TRBD1,TRBV11-3
TGTGCCAGCAGTTACGGGGGTTTACGAGCTTTCTTT,CASSYGGLRAFF,TRBJ1-1,-,-,TRBV6-8
TGTGCCAGCAGCGTAAGGGGATGGGACAGCTACAATGAGCAGTTCTTC,CASSVRGWDSYNEQFF,TRBJ2-1,few,TRBD1,TRBV9
TGTGCCAGCAGCCCCCAGGGAGGGGGCACAGATACGCAGTATTTT,CASSPQGGGTDTQYF,TRBJ2-3,few,TRBD2,TRBV9
TGTGCCAGCAGTGCGGACAGGGGCACGGAAAGTCAGCCCCAGCATTTT,CASSADRGTESQPQHF,TRBJ1-5,-,TRBD1,TRBV6-8
TGTGCCAGCAGTCCTTGGACAGGGAAGGAGACCCAGTACTTC,CASSPWTGKETQYF,TRBJ2-5,-,TRBD1,TRBV11-3
TGTGCCAGCCATACCCCACCTGGGACCCAGTACTTC,CASHTPPGTQYF,TRBJ2-5,once,-,TRBV18
TGTGCCTGGAGTGCGGGTAGTTCAGATACGCAGTATTTT,CAWSAGSSDTQYF,TRBJ2-3,-,-,TRBV30
TGTGCCAGCAGCTTGGGAACTAGCGGGGGGCCGGATACGCAGTATTTT,CASSLGTSGGPDTQYF,TRBJ2-3,-,TRBD2,TRBV5-5
TGTGCCAGCAGCCACAGCCCGCAGGGGATAGACTACAATGAGCAGTTCTTC,CASSHSPQGIDYNEQFF,TRBJ2-1,few,-,TRBV6-8
TGTGCCAGCAGCTTAGATGGGGCCTGGCAGGAAGGGAACACCATATATTTT,CASSLDGAWQEGNTIYF,TRBJ1-3,few,-,TRBV11-3